The 11 T cell receptor beta chains listed next were all sequenced from one sample in a study of cytomegalovirus exposure and HLA in healthy donors. The PCR contained 60 Vbeta and 13 Jbeta primers. The data were produced by immunoSEQ multiplex PCR, yet TCRdb's version contains in-frame clones alone and is incomplete. The data hold about 140,000 clones, with approximately 72% observed a single time. Sequencing input: PBMCs. These TCRs come from a woman aged 60-70 years in good health and CMV-seronegative.

This sequence joins TRBV20-1 and TRBJ2-1; TRBD2 is a possible D gene (5 bases). Germline CDR1 and CDR2: DFQATT and SNEGSKA (reference sequence). V gave up 6 bases and J gave up 8 bases, with 11 bases separating them. This CDR3 spans 11 amino acids. CDR3 amino acids: CSAYSVDEQFF. The CDR3 coding sequence is TGCAGTGCGTATAGCGTGGATGAGCAGTTCTTC.

V is TRBV6-5 and J is TRBJ1-1; D is possibly TRBD1 (6 bases). The CDR3 sequence is 14 residues long. The ends were cut back, 6 bases at V and 1 base at J, with 12 bases in the middle. The germline V gene has CDR1 MNHEY and CDR2 SVGAGI. Here the CDR3 reads CASRERTENTEAFF. The CDR3 bases are TGTGCCAGCAGGGAAAGGACAGAGAACACTGAAGCTTTCTTT.

The genes are TRBV4-1 and TRBJ2-3; a weak D match, TRBD2 (6 bases). This CDR3 is built from 15 residues. In germline, CDR1 is MGHRA, CDR2 YSYEKL. Trimming shortened V by 0 bases and J by 7 bases, and 14 bases separated the two germline ends. CDR3 sequence reads: CASSQDWDWKNTQYF. DNA for the CDR3: TGCGCCAGCAGCCAAGATTGGGACTGGAAGAATACGCAGTATTTT.

The chain combines TRBV11-2 with TRBJ1-2; no definite D call. The CDR3 is 14 amino acids. Trimming shortened V by 1 base and J by 2 bases, and 8 bases separated the two germline ends. Germline V gene data show CDR1 as SGHAT and CDR2 as FQNNGV. The CDR3: CASSLGPQNYGYTF. DNA for the CDR3: TGTGCCAGCAGCTTAGGGCCACAGAACTATGGCTACACCTTC.

The V gene is TRBV9, the J gene TRBJ1-6; a weak D match, TRBD1 (5 bases). The V end lost 4 bases, the J end lost 10 bases, and 15 bases lay between the germline ends. CDR3 length: 14 amino acids. From germline, CDR1 is SGDLS and CDR2 YYNGEE. CDR3 region: CASSLRQLDSPLHF. Here the CDR3 DNA reads TGTGCCAGCAGCCTTAGACAGCTAGACTCACCCCTCCACTTT. The full variable domain, its missing parts supplied by reference TRBV9 and TRBJ1-6, is DSGVTQTPKHLITATGQRVTLRCSPRSGDLSVYWYQQSLDQGLQFLIQYYNGEERAKGNILERFSAQQFPDLHSELNLSSLELGDSALYFCASSLRQLDSPLHFGNGTRLTVT.

This sequence joins TRBV12-2 and TRBJ2-5; TRBD1, the D gene given by the table, was not confirmed from the DNA. TRBV12-2 is recorded as a pseudogene. The CDR3 spans 16 residues. The CDR3 reads CASRPHGTDFQETQYF. The CDR3 nucleotides read TGTGCAAGTCGCCCGCATGGGACAGACTTCCAAGAGACCCAGTACTTC.

Points on this clone: The same CDR3 arises from other DNA sequences in this sample as well. The chain combines TRBV10-3 with TRBJ2-7; no definite D call. Germline CDR1 and CDR2: ENHRY and SYGVKD. Between the trimmed V and J ends, which lost 3 bases and 0 bases, there was a span of 3 bases. The CDR3 is 12 residues long. The CDR3 region is CAISDSSYEQYF. DNA for the CDR3: TGTGCCATCAGTGATAGCTCCTACGAGCAGTACTTC.

This clone was seen a handful of times. V usage is TRBV7-2 and J usage is TRBJ2-1; 8 bases agree with TRBD2. Germline V gene sequence: CDR1 SGHTA, CDR2 FQGNSA. The ends lost 2 bases at V and 8 bases at J; junction bases unmatched: 5. The CDR3 contains 14 residues. For the CDR3, the DNA is TGTGCCAGCAGCTTAAGCTCCGGGGGGGATGAGCAGTTCTTC. Its translation: CASSLSSGGDEQFF. Supplemented by reference TRBV7-2 and TRBJ2-1, the full variable domain reads GAGVSQSPSNKVTEKGKDVELRCDPISGHTALYWYRQSLGQGLEFLIYFQGNSAPDKSGLPSDRFSAERTGGSVSTLTIQRTQQEDSAVYLCASSLSSGGDEQFFGPGTRLTVL.

The table lists this clone with a few counts. The rearrangement uses TRBV7-8 and TRBJ1-1; tentatively, D is TRBD1 (5 bases). The V gene lost 5 bases and the J gene lost 4 bases, with 11 bases spanning the gap. CDR3 size: 13 residues. Germline CDR1 is SGHVS and CDR2 is FQNEAQ. CDR3 DNA: TGTGCCAGCAGCCGCAACCAGGGCACTGAAGCTTTCTTT. As protein: CASSRNQGTEAFF.

The rearrangement joins TRBV9 to TRBJ1-2, with TRBD1 matching 7 bases. V gave up 3 bases and J gave up 1 base; unmatched junction bases: 3. This CDR3 contains 14 residues. Germline V gene lookup returns CDR1 SGDLS and CDR2 YYNGEE. CDR3 DNA: TGTGCCAGCAGCGGGGGACAGAGTAACTATGGCTACACCTTC. Protein: CASSGGQSNYGYTF.

The genes are TRBV2 and TRBJ1-6; no definite D call. Trimming left V 6 bases short and J 6 bases short, with 15 bases between. CDR3 length: 15 amino acids. The V gene's germline CDR1 is SNHLY and CDR2 FYNNEI. CDR3 coding DNA: TGTGCCAGCAGGAGCCGGGCGGGGAGTAATTCACCCCTCCACTTT. Translating gives CASRSRAGSNSPLHF.